The rows below give T cell receptor beta chains drawn from one sample of a study of T cell repertoires in cytomegalovirus infection. From the reads, TCRdb called clonotypes with MiXCR, one entry per CDR3 protein. The data show roughly 500,000 distinct CDR3 sequences, 15% to 20% seen once. What was sequenced was CD8+ T cells from PBMCs. The source is a human donor in good health (CMV status not recorded). Some clones in this sample may be carry-over from other donors' samples. Both conserved end residues are part of each CDR3. The D gene is left open where the match is weak. Clone size is not always given. Where it is, it says once, few, many or a class for expanded clones.

d_call: TRBD1; clone_size: many; j_call: TRBJ2-7; v_call: TRBV6-2/TRBV6-3; cdr3_nt: TGTGCCAGCAGTGACAAGCGGACAGGGGGCCCCCTCTACGAGCAGTACTTC; cdr3_aa: CASSDKRTGGPLYEQYF
d_call: -; clone_size: -; j_call: TRBJ1-1; v_call: TRBV19; cdr3_nt: TGTGCCAGTAGTATAGGCTGGGGGCGGCCTGCTTTCTTT; cdr3_aa: CASSIGWGRPAFF
d_call: -; clone_size: many; j_call: TRBJ2-3; v_call: TRBV7-3; cdr3_nt: TGTGCCAGCAGCTCCCTGGAGGTGGCTAGCACAGATACGCAGTATTTT; cdr3_aa: CASSSLEVASTDTQYF
d_call: -; clone_size: few; j_call: TRBJ2-7; v_call: TRBV10-3; cdr3_nt: TGTGCCATCAGTGGGGACCCGAGGGGATTTTCCTACGAGCAGTACTTC; cdr3_aa: CAISGDPRGFSYEQYF
d_call: -; clone_size: -; j_call: TRBJ2-7; v_call: TRBV14; cdr3_nt: TGTGCCAGCAGCCAAGCGGGTACAGTTCGGAGCCTATCCTACGAGCAGTACTTC; cdr3_aa: CASSQAGTVRSLSYEQYF
d_call: -; clone_size: few; j_call: TRBJ2-5; v_call: TRBV2; cdr3_nt: TGTGCCAGCATAGGACGGAAAGAGACCCAGTACTTC; cdr3_aa: CASIGRKETQYF
d_call: TRBD2; clone_size: many; j_call: TRBJ2-2; v_call: TRBV28; cdr3_nt: TGTGCCAGCAGTTGGACCCCCGTGGCGGGGAGGGTGGACACCGGGGAGCTGTTTTTT; cdr3_aa: CASSWTPVAGRVDTGELFF
d_call: -; clone_size: -; j_call: TRBJ2-1; v_call: TRBV20-1; cdr3_nt: TGCAGTGCTAGACCTTCCATGGGGAGGGGGCATGAGCAGTTCTTC; cdr3_aa: CSARPSMGRGHEQFF
d_call: -; clone_size: -; j_call: TRBJ1-2; v_call: TRBV24-1; cdr3_nt: TGTGCCACCAGTGATGAGGACAGCAACTATGGCTACACCTTC; cdr3_aa: CATSDEDSNYGYTF
d_call: -; clone_size: few; j_call: TRBJ2-1; v_call: TRBV14; cdr3_nt: TGTGCCAGCAGCCGCGGCCGGGGGAGCTCCTACAATGAGCAGTTCTTC; cdr3_aa: CASSRGRGSSYNEQFF
d_call: -; clone_size: -; j_call: TRBJ1-6; v_call: TRBV6-6; cdr3_nt: TGTGCCAGCAGTGCAGGGGTATCCTTTAATTCACCCCTCCGCTTT; cdr3_aa: CASSAGVSFNSPLRF
d_call: TRBD2; clone_size: -; j_call: TRBJ2-1; v_call: TRBV27; cdr3_nt: TGTGCCAGCAGTCCCTCCAGGGCGGGAGGGCCTCATGAGCAGTTCTTC; cdr3_aa: CASSPSRAGGPHEQFF
d_call: -; clone_size: few; j_call: TRBJ2-7; v_call: TRBV4-2; cdr3_nt: TGTGCCAGCAGCCAAGGAATCGAGCAGTACTTC; cdr3_aa: CASSQGIEQYF
d_call: -; clone_size: -; j_call: TRBJ1-5; v_call: TRBV28; cdr3_nt: TGTGCCAGCACCCTGGCCGGGTCAGGTCAGCCCCAGCATTTT; cdr3_aa: CASTLAGSGQPQHF
d_call: TRBD2; clone_size: once; j_call: TRBJ2-7; v_call: TRBV11-2; cdr3_nt: TGTGCCAGCAGTACGGGAGGCCCTGCCTACGAGCAGTACTTC; cdr3_aa: CASSTGGPAYEQYF
d_call: -; clone_size: -; j_call: TRBJ1-2; v_call: TRBV5-7; cdr3_nt: TGTGCCAGCAGCCCCAGGCGGGGCCACTATGGCTACACCTTC; cdr3_aa: CASSPRRGHYGYTF
d_call: TRBD1; clone_size: -; j_call: TRBJ2-2; v_call: TRBV7-3; cdr3_nt: TGTGCCAGCAGCCCAAGCCGGGACAGGGGGCTCGGGGAGCTGTTTTTT; cdr3_aa: CASSPSRDRGLGELFF
d_call: -; clone_size: once; j_call: TRBJ2-1; v_call: TRBV2; cdr3_nt: TGTGCCAGCAGGGGACGGGGTGAGCAGTTCTTC; cdr3_aa: CASRGRGEQFF
d_call: -; clone_size: few; j_call: TRBJ2-7; v_call: TRBV24-1; cdr3_nt: TGTGCCACCAGTCGGACGGGCTCCTACGAGCAGTACTTC; cdr3_aa: CATSRTGSYEQYF
d_call: -; clone_size: few; j_call: TRBJ2-7; v_call: TRBV7-9; cdr3_nt: TGTGCCAGCAGCTCGGAGTGGAACGAGCAGTACTTC; cdr3_aa: CASSSEWNEQYF
d_call: TRBD1; clone_size: many; j_call: TRBJ1-5; v_call: TRBV7-6; cdr3_nt: TGTGCCAGCAGCTTAGGGGGGGGAGGACAGGGTAGCAATCAGCCCCAGCATTTT; cdr3_aa: CASSLGGGGQGSNQPQHF
d_call: -; clone_size: many; j_call: TRBJ2-3; v_call: TRBV6-4; cdr3_nt: TGTGCCAGCAGTGACCTAGGGACCACAGATACGCAGTATTTT; cdr3_aa: CASSDLGTTDTQYF
d_call: -; clone_size: many; j_call: TRBJ2-7; v_call: TRBV12-3/TRBV12-4; cdr3_nt: TGTGCCAGCAGCCCCCAGGGGTTGTACGAGCAGTACTTC; cdr3_aa: CASSPQGLYEQYF
d_call: -; clone_size: once; j_call: TRBJ2-2; v_call: TRBV4-2; cdr3_nt: TGTGCCAGCAGCCAAAGGGCGGGGACTCCAGCCGAAACCGGGGAGCTGTTTTTT; cdr3_aa: CASSQRAGTPAETGELFF
d_call: -; clone_size: -; j_call: TRBJ1-1; v_call: TRBV19; cdr3_nt: TGTGCCAGTAAAAGGAGTCAGGAAGCTTTCTTT; cdr3_aa: CASKRSQEAFF
d_call: -; clone_size: few; j_call: TRBJ1-4; v_call: TRBV19; cdr3_nt: TGTGCCAGTACCTCCGGGTTGGCCGAAAAACTGTTTTTT; cdr3_aa: CASTSGLAEKLFF
d_call: -; clone_size: few; j_call: TRBJ1-3; v_call: TRBV20-1; cdr3_nt: TGCAGTGCTAGGGGCTTGGGCCGGGTAACCATATATTTT; cdr3_aa: CSARGLGRVTIYF